These 18 T cell receptor beta chains were all obtained from the same sample, sequenced in a study of blood T cell repertoires in COVID-19. The data were produced by immunoSEQ multiplex PCR, yet TCRdb's version contains in-frame clones alone and is incomplete. The table has 110,000 to 150,000 clones, 80% seen once. Sequenced input: peripheral blood. These receptors all stem from a man between 65 and 85 years old who had recovered from COVID-19.

This chain uses TRBV10-2 with TRBJ2-7; a weak D match, TRBD2 (5 bases). The V end lost 4 bases, the J end lost 7 bases, and 8 bases lay between the germline ends. Per the germline V gene, CDR1 is WSHSY and CDR2 is SAAADI. There are 11 residues in the CDR3. The CDR3 DNA sequence: TGCGCCAGCAGTGTACAGCGGGAGCAGTACTTC. It translates to CASSVQREQYF.

This clone was recorded only once. The same CDR3 can be traced to other DNA sequences in this sample. The rearrangement uses TRBV18 and TRBJ1-2; D remains unclear. The ends were cut back, 2 bases at V and 1 base at J, with 5 bases in the middle. Germline V lookup: CDR1 KGHSH, CDR2 LQKENI. CDR3 length: 13 amino acids. The CDR3 spells CASSPDSNYGYTF. CDR3 in DNA: TGTGCCAGCTCACCAGATAGTAACTATGGCTACACCTTC.

The chain links TRBV6-2 or TRBV6-3 to TRBJ2-2, with 15 bases that match TRBD2. Per germline, CDR1 MNHEY and CDR2 SVGEGT. The CDR3 loop spans 16 amino acids. The V segment lost 4 bases and the J segment 5 bases; nucleotides outside the gene matches: 2. The CDR3 nucleotides are TGTGCCAGCAGTTCGGGACTAGCGGGAGGAACCGGGGAGCTGTTTTTT. This encodes CASSSGLAGGTGELFF.

The V call is TRBV6-2 or TRBV6-3, the J call TRBJ2-7, with 8 bases identical to TRBD1. V lost 5 bases, J lost 7 bases, and 13 bases stayed unmatched. CDR1 is MNHEY and CDR2 is SVGEGT in the germline V gene. CDR3 length: 15 residues. CDR3 in amino acids: CASSTLDRAGREQYF. CDR3 DNA sequence: TGTGCCAGCAGTACCCTGGACAGGGCAGGAAGGGAGCAGTACTTC.

The chain recombines TRBV18 with TRBJ2-7; 14 bases align to TRBD2. The germline V gene encodes CDR1 KGHSH and CDR2 LQKENI. Germline trimming cut 0 bases from V and 4 bases from J; bases unmatched to any gene: 2. The CDR3 is 16 residues long. As DNA, the CDR3 is TGTGCCAGCTCACCACCCGGACTAGCGGGAGGATACGAGCAGTACTTC. Residues: CASSPPGLAGGYEQYF.

The V and J genes are TRBV2 and TRBJ2-3, with 7 bases fitting TRBD1. Germline V gene lookup returns CDR1 SNHLY and CDR2 FYNNEI. V lost 6 bases, J lost 2 bases, and 5 bases stayed unmatched. CDR3 size: 14 residues. DNA of the CDR3: TGTGCCAGCAGAGACAGGGTGAACACAGATACGCAGTATTTT. Its protein is CASRDRVNTDTQYF.

J is TRBJ2-1 and V is TRBV6-2 or TRBV6-3, with D unclear. Looked up from germline, CDR1 is MNHEY and CDR2 is SVGEGT. CDR3 length: 16 amino acids. Deletions cut 2 bases from V and 3 bases from J, with 14 bases between. The CDR3 loop is CASSYGLDQNYNEQFF. The CDR3 DNA follows: TGTGCCAGCAGTTACGGGCTGGATCAGAACTACAATGAGCAGTTCTTC.

The rearrangement links TRBV6-1 to TRBJ1-2; the D gene is possibly TRBD1 (5 bases). CDR1 is MNHNS and CDR2 is SASEGT in the germline V gene. V lost 3 bases to trimming and J lost 6 bases, with 11 bases between them. The CDR3 runs to 13 residues. This CDR3 is CASSEGGRDGYTF. CDR3 bases: TGTGCCAGCAGTGAGGGGGGTAGGGATGGCTACACCTTC.

The chain recombines TRBV7-9 with TRBJ2-7, with TRBD2 matching 11 bases. CDR1 is SEHNR, CDR2 FQNEAQ, per germline (reference sequence). CDR3 length: 18 amino acids. Trimming removed 5 bases from V and 0 bases from J; junction bases left unmatched: 12. The chain's CDR3 is CASSPSGTSGTSSYEQYF. The CDR3 DNA is TGTGCCAGCAGCCCAAGTGGGACTAGCGGTACCAGCTCCTACGAGCAGTACTTC.

V and J are TRBV5-1 and TRBJ1-1; D is perhaps TRBD1 (5 bases). This CDR3 contains 13 residues. V was cut by 3 bases and J by 10 bases, with 16 bases left in between. Germline V lookup: CDR1 SGHRS, CDR2 YFSETQ. The CDR3: CASSSSGLFRAFF. The CDR3, as DNA: TGCGCCAGCAGCTCTTCAGGGTTGTTTAGAGCTTTCTTT.

The V call is TRBV11-2, the J call TRBJ1-5; D call uncertain. The CDR3 is 16 residues long. Germline values: CDR1 SGHAT, CDR2 FQNNGV. Trimming took 3 bases from V and 0 from J, leaving 12 bases between them. Written as DNA, the CDR3 is TGTGCCAGCAGCTTGGTACAGCTGAATAGCAATCAGCCCCAGCATTTT. Translation gives CASSLVQLNSNQPQHF.

The chain couples TRBV9 to TRBJ2-6; the D gene is possibly TRBD2 (5 bases). V was shortened by 6 bases and J by 2 bases, with 18 bases between the two germline ends. This CDR3 region has 17 residues. The germline V gene encodes CDR1 SGDLS and CDR2 YYNGEE. For the CDR3, the DNA is TGTGCCAGCAATCGGTCCCCGAGCGGTCCTGGGGCCAACGTCCTGACTTTC. Amino acids: CASNRSPSGPGANVLTF. Filled out from reference TRBV9 and TRBJ2-6, the complete variable domain reads DSGVTQTPKHLITATGQRVTLRCSPRSGDLSVYWYQQSLDQGLQFLIQYYNGEERAKGNILERFSAQQFPDLHSELNLSSLELGDSALYFCASNRSPSGPGANVLTFGAGSRLTVL.

This clone turned up a few times. CDR3 sequence: CASSLAENTEAFF. In nucleotides, the CDR3 is TGTGCCAGCAGCTTGGCAGAGAACACTGAAGCTTTCTTT. The V gene is TRBV5-6, the J gene TRBJ1-1, with D unclear. The CDR3 has 13 amino acids. The V end lost 0 bases, the J end lost 1 base, and 4 bases lay between the germline ends. Per germline, CDR1 SGHDT and CDR2 YYEEEE.

This sequence joins TRBV6-2 or TRBV6-3 and TRBJ2-7; tentatively, D is TRBD2 (6 bases). Germline values: CDR1 MNHEY, CDR2 SVGEGT. Trimming took off 2 bases at V and 4 bases at J, with 15 bases between the two ends. The CDR3 sequence is 15 residues long. The CDR3 reads CASSYKLAGSYEQYF. Written as DNA, the CDR3 is TGTGCCAGCAGTTACAAACTAGCCGGTAGTTACGAGCAGTACTTC.

The J gene is TRBJ2-1, the V gene TRBV18; D gene ambiguous. Germline V gene lookup returns CDR1 KGHSH and CDR2 LQKENI. V was pared by 2 bases and J by 6 bases, with 8 bases between. The CDR3 loop spans 13 amino acids. CDR3 amino acids: CASSPSESNEQFF. DNA for the CDR3: TGTGCCAGCTCACCAAGCGAGTCCAATGAGCAGTTCTTC.

The gene calls are TRBV23-1 and TRBJ1-1, with 10 bases identical to TRBD1. TRBV23-1 is placed among ORFs of uncertain function. The CDR3 consists of 16 residues. After removal of 8 bases from V and 2 bases from J, the junction contained 11 bases not matched to a gene. The CDR3 reads CASPGQGIGNNTEAFF. DNA of the CDR3: TGCGCCAGCCCGGGACAGGGGATAGGAAATAACACTGAAGCTTTCTTT.

In its sample, this clone was seen a few times. The sample has other DNA sequences that encode this CDR3 too. The chain joins TRBV5-1 to TRBJ1-1; 7 positions agree with TRBD1. V shed 2 bases and J 5 bases; nucleotides not matched to a gene: 6. The CDR3 spans 14 residues. Germline V gives CDR1 SGHRS, CDR2 YFSETQ. The CDR3 loop reads CASSFGTEGTEAFF. In nucleotides, the CDR3 is TGCGCCAGCAGCTTCGGGACAGAGGGAACTGAAGCTTTCTTT. The whole variable domain, filled in from reference TRBV5-1 and TRBJ1-1, reads KAGVTQTPRYLIKTRGQQVTLSCSPISGHRSVSWYQQTPGQGLQFLFEYFSETQRNKGNFPGRFSGRQFSNSRSEMNVSTLELGDSALYLCASSFGTEGTEAFFGQGTRLTVV.

CDR3 sequence: CASSEALGGSDEQYF. DNA of the CDR3: TGTGCCAGCAGTGAAGCGCTGGGCGGGAGCGACGAGCAGTACTTC. V usage is TRBV6-1 and J usage is TRBJ2-7; 7 bases line up with TRBD2. The CDR3 totals 15 residues. J lost 5 bases, V lost 0 bases, and 7 bases had no gene match. Germline CDR1 MNHNS, CDR2 SASEGT.